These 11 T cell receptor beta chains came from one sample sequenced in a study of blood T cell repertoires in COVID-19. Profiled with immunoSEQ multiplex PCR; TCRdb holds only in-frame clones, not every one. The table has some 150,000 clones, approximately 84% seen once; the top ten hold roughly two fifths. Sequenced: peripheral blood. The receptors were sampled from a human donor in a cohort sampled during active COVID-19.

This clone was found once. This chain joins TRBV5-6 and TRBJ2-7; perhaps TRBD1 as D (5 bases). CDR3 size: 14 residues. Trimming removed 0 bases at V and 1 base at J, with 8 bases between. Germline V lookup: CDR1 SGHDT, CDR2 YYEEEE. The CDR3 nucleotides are TGTGCCAGCAGCTTGGGACAGATATCCTACGAGCAGTACGTC. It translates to CASSLGQISYEQYV.

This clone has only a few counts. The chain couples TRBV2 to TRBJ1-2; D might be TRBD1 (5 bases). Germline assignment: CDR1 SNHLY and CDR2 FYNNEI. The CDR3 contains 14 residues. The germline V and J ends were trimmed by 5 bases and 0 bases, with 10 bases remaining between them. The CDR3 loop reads CASSPGIPNYGYTF. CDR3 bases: TGTGCCAGCAGTCCAGGGATACCTAACTATGGCTACACCTTC.

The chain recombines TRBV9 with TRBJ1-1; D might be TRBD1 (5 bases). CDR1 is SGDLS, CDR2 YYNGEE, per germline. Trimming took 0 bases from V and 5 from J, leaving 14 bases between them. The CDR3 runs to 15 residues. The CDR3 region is CASSVVTGMGTEAFF. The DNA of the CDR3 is TGTGCCAGCAGCGTAGTAACAGGAATGGGTACTGAAGCTTTCTTT.

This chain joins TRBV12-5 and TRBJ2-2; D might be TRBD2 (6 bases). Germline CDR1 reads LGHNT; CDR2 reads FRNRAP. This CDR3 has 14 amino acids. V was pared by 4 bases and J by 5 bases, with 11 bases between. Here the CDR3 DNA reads TGTGCTAGTGGTTCGGAGCGGGTTACCGGGGAGCTGTTTTTT. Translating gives CASGSERVTGELFF.

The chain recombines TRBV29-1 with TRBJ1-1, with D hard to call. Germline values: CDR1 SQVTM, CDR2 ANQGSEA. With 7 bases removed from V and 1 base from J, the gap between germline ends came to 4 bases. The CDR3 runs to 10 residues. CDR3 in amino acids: CSARNTEAFF. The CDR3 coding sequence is TGCAGCGCTCGGAACACTGAAGCTTTCTTT.

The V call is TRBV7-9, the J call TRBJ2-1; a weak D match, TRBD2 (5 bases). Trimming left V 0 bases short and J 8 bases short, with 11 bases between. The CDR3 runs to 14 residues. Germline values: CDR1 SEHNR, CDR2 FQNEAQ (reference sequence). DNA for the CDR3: TGTGCCAGCAGCTTAGCGGAGCGGTTCGATGAGCAGTTCTTC. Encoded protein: CASSLAERFDEQFF.

CDR3 in DNA: TGTGCCAGCAGCCCAGACAGGGGAAATAATTCACCCCTCCACTTT. Its translation is CASSPDRGNNSPLHF. The chain carries TRBV7-9 and TRBJ1-6; 8 bases fit TRBD1. J lost 5 bases, V lost 5 bases, and 5 bases had no gene match. Germline CDR1 SEHNR, CDR2 FQNEAQ (reference sequence). The CDR3 loop spans 15 amino acids. The full variable domain, its missing parts supplied by reference TRBV7-9 and TRBJ1-6, is DTGVSQNPRHKITKRGQNVTFRCDPISEHNRLYWYRQTLGQGPEFLTYFQNEAQLEKSRLLSDRFSAERPKGSFSTLEIQRTEQGDSAMYLCASSPDRGNNSPLHFGNGTRLTVT.

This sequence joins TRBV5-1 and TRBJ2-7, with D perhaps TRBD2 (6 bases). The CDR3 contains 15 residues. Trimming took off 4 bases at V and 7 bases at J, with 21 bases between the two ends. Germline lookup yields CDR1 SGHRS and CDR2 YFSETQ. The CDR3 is CASSPAPGLGGEQYF. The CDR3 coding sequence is TGCGCCAGCAGCCCGGCCCCGGGACTCGGAGGAGAGCAGTACTTC.

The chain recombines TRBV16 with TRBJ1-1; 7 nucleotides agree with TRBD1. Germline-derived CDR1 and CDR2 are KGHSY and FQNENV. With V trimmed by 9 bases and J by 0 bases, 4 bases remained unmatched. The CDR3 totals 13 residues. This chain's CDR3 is CASTDRVNTEAFF. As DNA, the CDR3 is TGTGCCAGTACCGACAGGGTGAACACTGAAGCTTTCTTT.

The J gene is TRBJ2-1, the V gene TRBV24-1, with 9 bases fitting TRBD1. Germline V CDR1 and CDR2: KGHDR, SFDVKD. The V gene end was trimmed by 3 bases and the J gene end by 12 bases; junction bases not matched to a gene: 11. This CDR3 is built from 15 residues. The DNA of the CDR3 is TGTGCCACCAGTGATCACAAACGGGACAGGGAAGGGCAGTTCTTC. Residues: CATSDHKRDREGQFF.

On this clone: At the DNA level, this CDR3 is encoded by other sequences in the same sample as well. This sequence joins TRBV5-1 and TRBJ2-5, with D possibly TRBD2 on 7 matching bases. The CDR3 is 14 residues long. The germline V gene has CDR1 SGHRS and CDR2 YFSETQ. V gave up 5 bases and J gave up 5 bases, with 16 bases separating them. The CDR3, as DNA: TGCGCCAGCAGTTTCGGGGGGCCGGGGGAGACCCAGTACTTC. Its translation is CASSFGGPGETQYF.